A single sample is the source of the 3 T cell receptor beta chains below, sequenced in a study of T cell repertoires in cytomegalovirus infection. A single record per CDR3 protein comes from TCRdb applying MiXCR to the reads. The table records 200,000 or so distinct CDR3 sequences, 35% to 40% of them present only once. Their target antigens are unknown. Specimen: CD8+ T cells from cultured PBMCs, collected from culture after CMV antigen stimulation. Receptors originate from a human donor in good health (CMV status not recorded). Some clones in this sample may be carry-over from other donors' samples.

This clonotype was seen ten or more times. The V call is TRBV5-5, the J call TRBJ2-5; D not resolved. This CDR3 has 11 amino acids. The germline gives CDR1 SGHKS, CDR2 YYEKEE (reference sequence). V was pared by 2 bases and J by 4 bases, with 3 bases between. As DNA, the CDR3 is TGTGCCAGCAGCTTCCGAGAGACCCAGTACTTC. It specifies CASSFRETQYF.

The J gene is TRBJ1-4, the V gene TRBV27, with 7 bases aligning to TRBD1. V dropped 3 bases and J dropped 4; count of bases not matched to a gene: 2. Germline V lookup: CDR1 MNHEY, CDR2 SMNVEV (reference sequence). This CDR3 has 14 residues. The CDR3 sequence is CASSFQGGNEKLFF. In DNA form, the CDR3 reads TGTGCCAGCAGTTTCCAGGGGGGTAATGAAAAACTGTTTTTT.

This chain connects TRBV6-1 to TRBJ1-2; no reliable D call. Germline loops: CDR1 MNHNS, CDR2 SASEGT. The CDR3 spans 14 residues. V lost 0 bases, J lost 7 bases, and 12 bases lay in between. This chain's CDR3 is CASSEALGLPGYTF. CDR3 coding DNA: TGTGCCAGCAGTGAAGCGTTGGGGTTACCTGGCTACACCTTC.